This T cell receptor (beta chain) came from a study of cytomegalovirus exposure and HLA in healthy donors. As for the study in general: Around 89 million unique TCRs from HLA-typed donors made up an early data release. In terms of ancestry, the Caucasian-associated cluster contained 75% to 90% of the 350 to 450 genotyped donors.

A word on this clone: Its antigen remains unidentified.

It was with 60 Vbeta and 13 Jbeta primers that the PCR ran. Only in-frame clones appear in the TCRdb table, and some are missing; sequencing was by immunoSEQ multiplex PCR. The sample has about 120,000 clones; 15% are singletons. Overall study results and limits: A later analysis reportedly identified an Asian-associated ancestry cluster as carrying fewer N-insertions than the approximately 620-donor mean. Rare sequences made up most TCRs, while some public TCRs were found in many donors.

The CDR3 runs to 14 residues. J gave up 6 bases and V 3 bases, and 5 bases lay outside the gene matches. CDR1 is SGHDT, CDR2 YYEEEE, per germline. V is TRBV5-6 and J is TRBJ2-2; 7 nucleotides align to TRBD1. Material: PBMCs. This TCR was sampled from a woman between 18 and 29 years old in good health and CMV-seronegative. As DNA, the CDR3 is TGTGCCAGCAGCTACAGGGGAAAGGCCGGGGAGCTGTTTTTT. Translating it yields CASSYRGKAGELFF.